Included here is one TCR beta chain sequence, with context. The entry originates in a study of cytotoxic CD8 clonotypes in ibrutinib-treated CLL. V lost 7 bases, J lost 3 bases, and 21 bases lay in between. Germline CDR1 reads SEHNR; CDR2 reads FQNEAQ (reference sequence). CDR3 length equals 16 residues. Libraries were prepared by immunoSEQ multiplex PCR; TCRdb keeps only in-frame clonotypes and omits some of them. This table holds some 200,000 clones, about four fifths found once. The clonotype originates from a human donor with chronic lymphocytic leukemia. The specimen comprised PBMCs, sampled after 12 months of ibrutinib treatment. The chain uses TRBV7-9 and TRBJ2-5; D may be TRBD1 (7 bases). The CDR3 region is CASTPGGRGTEETQYF. CDR3 nucleotides: TGTGCCAGCACCCCAGGAGGGCGAGGGACAGAAGAGACCCAGTACTTC.